These 32 T cell receptor beta chains share one sample of origin, sequenced in a study of T-cell reconstitution after alpha-beta-depleted transplantation in children. The TCRbeta library was prepared with unique molecular identifiers. MiXCR, applied by TCRdb to the PCR reads, yields one record per CDR3 protein. The sample has about 210,000 distinct CDR3 sequences; approximately 15% are singletons. The starting material was PBMCs, mostly from graft donor cells, obtained 360 days after TCRalphabeta/CD19-depleted stem cell transplant. These receptors were obtained from a male patient under 10 years old who had a stem cell transplant for acute lymphoblastic leukemia, so the T cells may come from the graft donor.

The chain links TRBV20-1 to TRBJ2-2; TRBD1 agrees at 7 bases. The CDR3 consists of 14 residues. J lost 1 base, V lost 4 bases, and 3 bases had no gene match. Germline V gene sequence: CDR1 DFQATT, CDR2 SNEGSKA (reference sequence). CDR3 coding DNA: TGCAGTGCTATAGGACAGGAGAACACCGGGGAGCTGTTTTTT. Its protein is CSAIGQENTGELFF.

This clonotype was recorded a few times. The gene calls are TRBV28 and TRBJ2-6; D may be TRBD2 (6 bases). Germline V gene data show CDR1 as MDHEN and CDR2 as SYDVKM. This CDR3 is 14 amino acids long. V lost 10 bases, J lost 2 bases, and 12 bases lay in between. CDR3 nucleotides: TGTGCCATCCGGGACTTTGCTGGGGCCAACGTCCTGACTTTC. Protein: CAIRDFAGANVLTF.

The CDR3 sequence is CASSNGVSSNQPQHF. CDR3 nucleotide sequence: TGTGCCAGCAGCAATGGGGTGTCGAGCAATCAGCCCCAGCATTTT. The gene calls are TRBV6-1 and TRBJ1-5; D uncertain. CDR3 length: 15 amino acids. The germline V gene encodes CDR1 MNHNS and CDR2 SASEGT. V lost 6 bases, J lost 1 base, and 13 bases lay in between.

This clonotype was detected once. The chain uses TRBV2 and TRBJ1-4; TRBD1 agrees at 8 bases. CDR1 is SNHLY and CDR2 is FYNNEI in the germline V gene. Germline trimming cut 5 bases from V and 8 bases from J; bases unmatched to any gene: 7. The length of the CDR3 is 14 residues. CDR3: CASSPDREGEKLFF. DNA of the CDR3: TGTGCCAGCAGTCCGGACAGGGAGGGCGAAAAACTGTTTTTT.

The chain is built from TRBV5-1 and TRBJ2-7; D gene unclear. This CDR3 comprises 16 residues. Trimming removed 2 bases at V and 5 bases at J, with 20 bases between. Germline V lookup: CDR1 SGHRS, CDR2 YFSETQ. CDR3 DNA: TGCGCCAGCAGCTTCCCTAGGCCGCAGGTCTTCCACGAGCAGTACTTC. As protein: CASSFPRPQVFHEQYF.

The chain couples TRBV5-1 to TRBJ2-7; the match to TRBD1 covers 10 bases. The ends lost 3 bases at V and 2 bases at J; junction bases unmatched: 5. Germline V gene lookup returns CDR1 SGHRS and CDR2 YFSETQ. CDR3 length: 15 amino acids. The CDR3 protein is CASSWGTGDPYEQYF. The CDR3 DNA reads as TGCGCCAGCAGCTGGGGGACAGGGGACCCCTACGAGCAGTACTTC.

This clonotype was recorded at least ten times. The chain links TRBV5-1 to TRBJ2-1; tentative D call: TRBD2 (6 bases). The CDR3 length is 14 residues. V was cut by 4 bases and J by 3 bases, with 11 bases left in between. Germline lookup yields CDR1 SGHRS and CDR2 YFSETQ. CDR3 DNA sequence: TGCGCCAGCAGCGACGGGAGAGGCTACAATGAGCAGTTCTTC. Encoded protein: CASSDGRGYNEQFF. Combining the CDR3 with reference TRBV5-1 and TRBJ2-1 gives the whole variable domain KAGVTQTPRYLIKTRGQQVTLSCSPISGHRSVSWYQQTPGQGLQFLFEYFSETQRNKGNFPGRFSGRQFSNSRSEMNVSTLELGDSALYLCASSDGRGYNEQFFGPGTRLTVL.

This clonotype was recorded a few times. V and J are TRBV19 and TRBJ2-1; 9 nucleotides agree with TRBD2. This CDR3 has 16 residues. Germline V gene data show CDR1 as LNHDA and CDR2 as SQIVND (reference sequence). Losses at the gene ends were 3 bases for V and 1 base for J; bases not matched to a gene: 4. The CDR3 DNA reads as TGTGCCAGTAGTATTGAAGCGGGGGGATCCTACAATGAGCAGTTCTTC. Translating gives CASSIEAGGSYNEQFF. The full variable domain, rest sourced from reference TRBV19 and TRBJ2-1, is DGGITQSPKYLFRKEGQNVTLSCEQNLNHDAMYWYRQDPGQGLRLIYYSQIVNDFQKGDIAEGYSVSREKKESFPLTVTSAQKNPTAFYLCASSIEAGGSYNEQFFGPGTRLTVL.

J is TRBJ2-3 and V is TRBV5-1; D may match TRBD1 or TRBD2 (6 bases each). The V end lost 4 bases, the J end lost 4 bases, and 16 bases lay between the germline ends. Germline V gene data show CDR1 as SGHRS and CDR2 as YFSETQ. This CDR3 contains 15 residues. As DNA, the CDR3 is TGCGCCAGCAGCCTTGTGCGGGACATTTCAGATACGCAGTATTTT. It is translated as CASSLVRDISDTQYF.

This clonotype has more than one count but fewer than ten. The CDR3 here is CASSFAGQGARGAKNIQYF. The CDR3 coding sequence is TGTGCCAGCAGCTTTGCCGGACAGGGGGCTAGGGGGGCCAAAAACATTCAGTACTTC. This chain joins TRBV7-2 and TRBJ2-4; 11 bases match TRBD1. The germline V gene has CDR1 SGHTA and CDR2 FQGNSA. The J segment lost 1 base and the V segment lost 3 bases, leaving 11 bases of the junction unmatched. The CDR3 has 19 amino acids.

The J gene is TRBJ2-5, the V gene TRBV5-6, with D unresolved. Germline V gene data show CDR1 as SGHDT and CDR2 as YYEEEE. This CDR3 comprises 18 residues. The V gene lost 0 bases and the J gene lost 1 base, with 19 bases spanning the gap. Written as DNA, the CDR3 is TGTGCCAGCAGCTTGGAGTACTGGACGGCGAAGTTCCAAGAGACCCAGTACTTC. It translates to CASSLEYWTAKFQETQYF.

This clonotype was detected only a few times. V usage is TRBV10-3 and J usage is TRBJ2-1; 15 positions match TRBD2. CDR3 length: 19 amino acids. J gave up 5 bases and V 4 bases, and 12 bases lay outside the gene matches. CDR1 and CDR2 (germline): ENHRY, SYGVKD. In DNA form, the CDR3 reads TGTGCCATCAGTGCCCGGGGACTAGCGGGGGGTGAGGTGAACAATGAGCAGTTCTTC. Protein sequence: CAISARGLAGGEVNNEQFF.

This clonotype appeared many times. The rearrangement links TRBV12-3 or TRBV12-4 to TRBJ2-7; TRBD1 matches at 7 bases. The length of the CDR3 is 13 residues. Trimming removed 6 bases from V and 7 bases from J; junction bases left unmatched: 9. The CDR3 DNA follows: TGTGCCAGCAGACTACTCAAGGGACAGGAGCAGTACTTC. Amino acids: CASRLLKGQEQYF.

In this sample, this clonotype turned up a few times. The chain's CDR3 is CASSLGARNTEAFF. CDR3 coding DNA: TGTGCCAGCAGCTTAGGGGCAAGGAACACTGAAGCTTTCTTT. The chain is built from TRBV7-2 and TRBJ1-1, with unresolved D. CDR1 SGHTA and CDR2 FQGNSA come from the germline V gene. The CDR3 is 14 amino acids. V lost 1 base and J lost 1, with 7 bases in between.

V and J are TRBV5-1 and TRBJ2-1; 10 bases fit TRBD2. The germline CDR1 and CDR2 sequences are SGHRS and YFSETQ. This CDR3 contains 17 residues. The J segment lost 6 bases and the V segment lost 7 bases, leaving 16 bases of the junction unmatched. The CDR3 nucleotides read TGCGCCAGCTCTGACCTAACCCTAGCGGGGGTTACCAATGAGCAGTTCTTC. Its protein is CASSDLTLAGVTNEQFF.

This chain uses TRBV24-1 with TRBJ1-6, with D perhaps matching TRBD1 (5 bases). CDR1 and CDR2 (germline): KGHDR, SFDVKD. V gave up 1 base and J gave up 6 bases, with 12 bases separating them. CDR3 length: 16 residues. The CDR3 nucleotides read TGTGCCACCAGTGATTTTGCGGGACCGCCTAATTCACCCCTCCACTTT. Translation: CATSDFAGPPNSPLHF.

This clonotype was seen a few times. The chain combines TRBV7-6 with TRBJ2-2; D is undetermined. V shed 1 base and J shed 5 bases, with 8 bases lying between them. Germline V lookup: CDR1 SGHVS, CDR2 FNYEAQ. The CDR3 sequence is 14 residues long. The CDR3 here is CASSLGAATGELFF. In nucleotides, the CDR3 is TGTGCCAGCAGCTTAGGGGCCGCTACCGGGGAGCTGTTTTTT.

J is TRBJ2-4 and V is TRBV10-3; perhaps D is TRBD1 or TRBD2 (5 bases each). V lost 2 bases and J 7 bases, leaving 12 bases between the germline ends. Germline V gene sequence: CDR1 ENHRY, CDR2 SYGVKD. This CDR3 comprises 14 residues. The chain's CDR3 is CAISESRDQNIQYF. The CDR3 DNA reads as TGTGCCATCAGTGAGAGCAGGGACCAGAACATTCAGTACTTC.

The chain joins TRBV7-9 to TRBJ2-1, with D perhaps TRBD1 (6 bases). Germline assignment: CDR1 SEHNR and CDR2 FQNEAQ (reference sequence). This CDR3 has 12 amino acids. V was clipped by 3 bases and J by 10 bases, with 10 bases between them. The CDR3 DNA is TGTGCCAGCAGCTTCAGGGGAGCGGAGCAGTTCTTC. It translates to CASSFRGAEQFF.

Notes on this clonotype: At one end the junction does not follow the germline gene, possibly because of a read error. V usage is TRBV6-2 or TRBV6-3 and J usage is TRBJ1-1, with D possibly TRBD1 on 5 matching bases. The CDR3 covers 16 residues. CDR1 and CDR2 (germline): MNHEY, SVGEGT. As DNA, the CDR3 is TGTGCCAGCAGTTACTCCTTGGCAGGGCCGAACACTCAAGCTTTCTTT. Residues: CASSYSLAGPNTQAFF.

This clonotype was seen many times. The gene calls are TRBV20-1 and TRBJ2-7; D may be TRBD1 (5 bases). Looked up from germline, CDR1 is DFQATT and CDR2 is SNEGSKA (reference sequence). The CDR3 is 14 residues long. Trimming stripped 0 bases from V and 4 bases from J, with 13 bases between. The DNA for the CDR3 is TGCAGTGCTAGAGATCTAGGCAGGGTATACGAGCAGTACTTC. Protein product: CSARDLGRVYEQYF.

The rearrangement uses TRBV20-1 and TRBJ2-7, with D perhaps given as TRBD1 or TRBD2 (6 bases each). V was trimmed by 6 bases and J by 1 base, leaving 13 bases between them. This CDR3 has 13 residues. The V gene's germline CDR1 is DFQATT and CDR2 SNEGSKA (reference sequence). The CDR3 here is CSAMEGGSYEQYF. The CDR3 DNA reads as TGCAGTGCGATGGAAGGGGGGTCCTACGAGCAGTACTTC.

A few counts support this clonotype. V usage is TRBV20-1 and J usage is TRBJ2-2; the match to TRBD2 covers 7 bases. The CDR3 covers 16 residues. Germline CDR1 DFQATT, CDR2 SNEGSKA (reference sequence). V was pared by 2 bases and J by 4 bases, with 10 bases of the junction left unmatched. For the CDR3, the DNA is TGCAGTGCTAGAAAAGCGGGATTGGAGAGCACCGGGGAGCTGTTTTTT. Its protein product is CSARKAGLESTGELFF.

This clonotype was picked up many times. The genes are TRBV2 and TRBJ2-7; TRBD1 might be the D (6 bases). Germline CDR1 SNHLY, CDR2 FYNNEI. Trimming stripped 6 bases from V and 2 bases from J, with 17 bases between. The CDR3 has 15 amino acids. The CDR3 protein is CASRPGQNNPYEQYF. Here the CDR3 DNA reads TGTGCCAGCAGACCAGGACAGAACAACCCCTACGAGCAGTACTTC.

The chain joins TRBV3-1 to TRBJ2-7; 9 bases match TRBD2. V was clipped by 0 bases and J by 6 bases; unmatched bases: 6. This CDR3 spans 15 amino acids. CDR1 LGHDT and CDR2 YNNKEL come from the germline V gene (reference sequence). CDR3 loop: CASSQEASGAGEQYF. In DNA form, the CDR3 reads TGTGCCAGCAGCCAAGAAGCTAGCGGGGCGGGCGAGCAGTACTTC.

The chain carries TRBV10-1 and TRBJ2-7, with no clear D. The CDR3 totals 13 residues. Looked up from germline, CDR1 is WNHNN and CDR2 is SYGVQD (reference sequence). V shed 4 bases and J shed 3 bases, with 10 bases lying between them. The CDR3 region has the DNA TGCGCCAGCAGTGCCGGGCCCTACTACGAGCAGTACTTC. It is translated as CASSAGPYYEQYF.

V and J are TRBV28 and TRBJ2-7, with D unresolved. The CDR3 sequence is 16 residues long. Germline-derived CDR1 and CDR2 are MDHEN and SYDVKM. V was shortened by 4 bases and J by 3 bases, with 19 bases between the two germline ends. The CDR3 coding sequence is TGTGCCAGCAGTTCCAACCGGGCCCCAAAAGACTACGAGCAGTACTTC. Protein product: CASSSNRAPKDYEQYF.

The V gene is TRBV5-4, the J gene TRBJ2-3; D unclear. The CDR3 contains 15 residues. Germline CDR1 SGHNT, CDR2 YYREEE (reference sequence). With 4 bases removed from V and 0 bases from J, the gap between germline ends came to 12 bases. The CDR3 spells CASSPIIPSTDTQYF. CDR3 DNA sequence: TGTGCCAGCAGCCCAATAATTCCTAGCACAGATACGCAGTATTTT.

The J gene is TRBJ2-7, the V gene TRBV7-9, with D possibly TRBD2 on 5 matching bases. This CDR3 contains 15 residues. Germline CDR1 SEHNR, CDR2 FQNEAQ (reference sequence). Trimming took off 3 bases at V and 0 bases at J, with 12 bases between the two ends. CDR3 protein: CASSLRTGSSYEQYF. The CDR3 DNA follows: TGTGCCAGCAGCTTGCGGACGGGGAGCTCCTACGAGCAGTACTTC.

This clonotype was counted between two and nine times. J is TRBJ2-7 and V is TRBV7-2; TRBD2 aligns across 7 bases. CDR3 length: 13 amino acids. The germline gives CDR1 SGHTA, CDR2 FQGNSA. V lost 2 bases and J lost 6; bases outside the gene matches: 4. CDR3 nucleotide sequence: TGTGCCAGCAGCTTAAGCGGGGAGCGCGAGCAGTACTTC. It specifies CASSLSGEREQYF. The variable domain in full, completed from reference TRBV7-2 and TRBJ2-7, reads GAGVSQSPSNKVTEKGKDVELRCDPISGHTALYWYRQSLGQGLEFLIYFQGNSAPDKSGLPSDRFSAERTGGSVSTLTIQRTQQEDSAVYLCASSLSGEREQYFGPGTRLTVT.

The table lists this clonotype with a few counts. V and J are TRBV30 and TRBJ2-7, with TRBD2 identical over 9 bases. The length of the CDR3 is 13 residues. V was clipped by 6 bases and J by 2 bases; unmatched bases: 5. Germline values: CDR1 GTSNPN, CDR2 SVGIG (reference sequence). Written as DNA, the CDR3 is TGTGCCTGCTGGGGCGGGGGGGCCTACGAGCAGTACTTC. This codes for CACWGGGAYEQYF.

This clonotype has just a few counts. V is TRBV5-1 and J is TRBJ1-1, with D unclear. Trimming removed 6 bases at V and 1 base at J, with 10 bases between. CDR1 is SGHRS and CDR2 is YFSETQ in the germline V gene. The length of the CDR3 is 13 residues. CDR3 DNA sequence: TGCGCCAGCACCCCGGAGACGAACACTGAAGCTTTCTTT. Its protein is CASTPETNTEAFF.